Below are 10 T cell receptor beta chains sequenced from a single sample in a study of Graves' ophthalmopathy and Graves' hyperthyroidism. From RNA, the CDR3 regions of TCR beta chains were amplified and sequenced. An opening RT-PCR round employed HTBI primers and preceded a second-round multiplex PCR. TCRdb reprocessed the multiplex PCR reads via MiXCR and lists one record per CDR3 protein. The table lists hundreds of thousands of distinct CDR3 sequences, around 15% of them singletons, with 9.8% in the top ten. Source material: blood. These receptors all come from a woman aged 25 to 39 with Graves' ophthalmopathy.

This clonotype was detected a few times. Since a much larger clone is just one base distant, this may be a read error. The CDR3 sequence: CASSYPPPPNLNTGELFF. Written as DNA, the CDR3 is TGTGCCAGCAGTTACCCTCCCCCCCCCAATCTGAACACCGGGGAGCTGTTTTTT. The chain combines TRBV6-2 or TRBV6-3 with TRBJ2-2, with D unresolved. Per germline, CDR1 MNHEY and CDR2 SVGEGT. This CDR3 is 18 amino acids long. The V gene lost 2 bases and the J gene lost 1 base, with 17 bases spanning the gap.

This clonotype was seen many times. DNA for the CDR3: TGTGCCAGCAGCTTAAGCTCCGGTTTGTCACCCCTCCACTTT. Translating gives CASSLSSGLSPLHF. The gene calls are TRBV11-3 and TRBJ1-6; D not certain. Germline CDR1 is SGHNT and CDR2 is YENEEA. The V and J ends lost 2 bases and 10 bases respectively, with 12 bases between them. CDR3 length: 14 residues.

This clonotype was found many times. V gene TRBV6-1 combines with J gene TRBJ1-6; a possible D gene is TRBD1 (5 bases). The CDR3 contains 15 residues. Germline V gives CDR1 MNHNS, CDR2 SASEGT. Trimming took off 7 bases at V and 0 bases at J, with 10 bases between the two ends. CDR3 loop: CASTDRSSYNSPLHF. CDR3 sequence (DNA): TGTGCCAGCACCGACAGAAGCTCCTATAATTCACCCCTCCACTTT.

The sample holds many counts of this clonotype. The chain recombines TRBV5-1 with TRBJ1-3, with D perhaps TRBD1 (6 bases). CDR1 is SGHRS and CDR2 is YFSETQ in the germline V gene. Between the trimmed V and J ends, which lost 4 bases and 0 bases, there was a span of 17 bases. CDR3 length: 17 residues. The CDR3 region has the DNA TGCGCCAGCAGCGCCGGGGGCCACCGTCTCTCTGGAAACACCATATATTTT. It is translated as CASSAGGHRLSGNTIYF.

V gene TRBV7-2 combines with J gene TRBJ2-5; 8 nucleotides match TRBD2. Germline loops: CDR1 SGHTA, CDR2 FQGNSA. Trimming cost V 1 base and J 5 bases; bases outside gene matches: 3. The CDR3 extends over 14 amino acids. Written as DNA, the CDR3 is TGTGCCAGCAGCTTAGGACTAGCGCTGGAGACCCAGTACTTC. This sequence encodes CASSLGLALETQYF.

CDR3 in DNA: TGCAGCGCCGCGGGACAGGGAGATGGAAACACCATATATTTT. Protein: CSAAGQGDGNTIYF. J is TRBJ1-3 and V is TRBV29-1; 9 nucleotides align to TRBD1. The CDR3 has 14 residues. The V segment lost 7 bases and the J segment 3 bases; nucleotides outside the gene matches: 7. Germline CDR1 and CDR2: SQVTM and ANQGSEA.

The chain employs TRBV12-3 or TRBV12-4 and TRBJ2-5; the D gene is possibly TRBD2 (6 bases). Trimming removed 1 base from V and 7 bases from J, with 13 bases in between. CDR3 length: 14 amino acids. CDR3 region: CASSLGGTGVTQYF. The DNA of the CDR3 is TGTGCCAGCAGTTTAGGTGGCACGGGAGTGACCCAGTACTTC.

This clonotype was observed a few times. V gene TRBV28 combines with J gene TRBJ2-2; D gene ambiguous. Germline-derived CDR1 and CDR2 are MDHEN and SYDVKM. The CDR3 runs to 13 residues. V lost 4 bases and J 5 bases, leaving 8 bases between the germline ends. CDR3: CASSSPVTGELFF. The CDR3 DNA is TGTGCCAGCAGTTCCCCCGTTACCGGGGAGCTGTTTTTT.

This clonotype was detected ten times or more. V is TRBV20-1 and J is TRBJ1-1; TRBD1 might be the D (5 bases). The germline CDR1 and CDR2 sequences are DFQATT and SNEGSKA (reference sequence). V lost 2 bases and J 0 bases, leaving 13 bases between the germline ends. The CDR3 is made up of 15 amino acids. CDR3 loop: CSARIVPGLNTEAFF. In DNA form, the CDR3 reads TGCAGTGCTAGAATAGTTCCGGGGCTGAACACTGAAGCTTTCTTT.

V is TRBV11-2 and J is TRBJ1-1; D gene ambiguous. The V gene lost 5 bases and the J gene lost 3 bases, with 13 bases spanning the gap. Germline CDR1 SGHAT, CDR2 FQNNGV. This CDR3 contains 14 residues. The CDR3: CASSASAEHTEAFF. CDR3 bases: TGTGCCAGCAGCGCGTCGGCAGAACACACTGAAGCTTTCTTT.